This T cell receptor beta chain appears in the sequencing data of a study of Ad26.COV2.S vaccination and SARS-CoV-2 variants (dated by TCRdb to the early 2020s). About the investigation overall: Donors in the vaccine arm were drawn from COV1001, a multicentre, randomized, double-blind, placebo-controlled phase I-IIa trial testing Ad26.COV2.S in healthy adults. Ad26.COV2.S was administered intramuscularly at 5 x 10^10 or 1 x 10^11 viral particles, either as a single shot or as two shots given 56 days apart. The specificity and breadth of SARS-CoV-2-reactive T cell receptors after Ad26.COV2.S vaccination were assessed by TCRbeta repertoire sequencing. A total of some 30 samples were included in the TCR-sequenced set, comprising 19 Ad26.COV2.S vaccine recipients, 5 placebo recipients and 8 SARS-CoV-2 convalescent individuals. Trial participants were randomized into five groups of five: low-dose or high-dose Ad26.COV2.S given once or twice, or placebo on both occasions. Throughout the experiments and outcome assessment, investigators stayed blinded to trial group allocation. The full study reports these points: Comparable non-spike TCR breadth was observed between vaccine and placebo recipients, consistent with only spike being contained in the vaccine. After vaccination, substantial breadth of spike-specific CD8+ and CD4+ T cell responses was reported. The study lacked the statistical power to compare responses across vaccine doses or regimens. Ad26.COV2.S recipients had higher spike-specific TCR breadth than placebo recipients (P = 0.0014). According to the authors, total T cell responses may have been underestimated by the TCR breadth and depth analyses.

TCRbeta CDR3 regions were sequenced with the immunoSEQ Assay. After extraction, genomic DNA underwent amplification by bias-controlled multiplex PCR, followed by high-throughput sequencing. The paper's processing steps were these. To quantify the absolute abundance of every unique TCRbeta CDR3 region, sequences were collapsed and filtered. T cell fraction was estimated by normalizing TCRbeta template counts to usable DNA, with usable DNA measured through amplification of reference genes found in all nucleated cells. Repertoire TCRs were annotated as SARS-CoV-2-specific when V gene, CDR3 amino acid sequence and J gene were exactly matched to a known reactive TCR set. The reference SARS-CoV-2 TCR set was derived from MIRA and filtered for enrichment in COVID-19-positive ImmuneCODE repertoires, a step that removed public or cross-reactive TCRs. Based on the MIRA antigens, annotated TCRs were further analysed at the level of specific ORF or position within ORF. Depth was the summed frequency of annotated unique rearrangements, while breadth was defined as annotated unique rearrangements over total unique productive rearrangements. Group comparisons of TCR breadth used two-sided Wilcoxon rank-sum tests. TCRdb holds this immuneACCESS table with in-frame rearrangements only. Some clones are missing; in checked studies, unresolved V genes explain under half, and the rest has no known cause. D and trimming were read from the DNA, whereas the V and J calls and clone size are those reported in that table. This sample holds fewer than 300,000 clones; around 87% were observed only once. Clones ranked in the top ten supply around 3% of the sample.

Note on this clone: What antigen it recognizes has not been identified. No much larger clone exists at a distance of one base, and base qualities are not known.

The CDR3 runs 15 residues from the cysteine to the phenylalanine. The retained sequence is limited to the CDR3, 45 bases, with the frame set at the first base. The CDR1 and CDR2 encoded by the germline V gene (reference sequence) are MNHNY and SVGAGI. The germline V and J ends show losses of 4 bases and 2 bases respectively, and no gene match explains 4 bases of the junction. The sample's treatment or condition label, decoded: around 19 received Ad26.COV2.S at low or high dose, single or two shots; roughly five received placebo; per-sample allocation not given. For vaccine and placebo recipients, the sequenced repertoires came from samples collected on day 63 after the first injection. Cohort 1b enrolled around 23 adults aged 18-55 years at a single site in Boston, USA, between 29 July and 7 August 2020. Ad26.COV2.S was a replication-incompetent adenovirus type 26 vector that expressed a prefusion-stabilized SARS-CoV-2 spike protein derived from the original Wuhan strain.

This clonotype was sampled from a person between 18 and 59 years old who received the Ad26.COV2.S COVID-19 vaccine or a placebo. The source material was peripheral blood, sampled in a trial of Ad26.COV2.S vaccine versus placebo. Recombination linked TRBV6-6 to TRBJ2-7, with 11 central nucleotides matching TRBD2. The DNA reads TGTGCCAGCAGTTCCCTGACTAGCGGGACCTACGAGCAGTACTTC. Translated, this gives CASSSLTSGTYEQYF.